A selection of T cell receptor beta chains follows, all from one sample in a study of CD8+CD57+ T cells in acquired aplastic anemia. Via MiXCR, TCRdb re-called the reads, giving one row per CDR3 protein. The sample has around 130,000 distinct CDR3 sequences, 45% to 60% seen once. Input material: sorted CD4+, CD8+, or CD8+CD57+ T cells (not recorded which) from PBMCs. The receptor set was obtained from a human donor with aplastic anemia. The CDR3 runs from the conserved cysteine through the conserved F or W. A D gene is named only where the DNA matches it firmly. Only part of the rows carry a size: once, few, many, or a class if the clone is expanded.

j_call | clone_size | v_call | d_call | cdr3_nt | cdr3_aa
TRBJ1-2 | - | TRBV19 | - | TGTGCCAGTAGCGAGGGGTCGGGCTTCTATGGCTACACCTTC | CASSEGSGFYGYTF
TRBJ1-1 | many | TRBV11-2 | - | TGTGCCAGCAGCCCGGGCACTGAAGCTTTCTTT | CASSPGTEAFF
TRBJ2-7 | few | TRBV29-1 | TRBD1 | TGCAGCGTTGAAACGACAGGGTACGAGCAGTACTTC | CSVETTGYEQYF
TRBJ1-1 | many | TRBV7-9 | - | TGTGCCAGCAGCTTATTGAACACTGAAGCTTTCTTT | CASSLLNTEAFF
TRBJ2-1 | - | TRBV7-9 | - | TGTGCCAGCCGGGGCGGCTACAATGAGCAGTTCTTC | CASRGGYNEQFF
TRBJ1-1 | - | TRBV13 | - | TGTGCCAGCAGCTTGGAAGGTGGAGGAGCTTTCTTT | CASSLEGGGAFF
TRBJ1-3 | many | TRBV9 | - | TGTGCCAGCAGCGTAGGTCAATCGAGGGGAAACACCATATATTTT | CASSVGQSRGNTIYF
TRBJ2-2 | - | TRBV2 | TRBD2 | TGTGCCAGCAGTTTAACAGGGACTAGCACCGGGGAGCTGTTTTTT | CASSLTGTSTGELFF
TRBJ2-1 | - | TRBV6-1 | TRBD2 | TGTGCCAGCAGACTCCGCGCGGGGGGCTTGGATGAGCAGTTCTTC | CASRLRAGGLDEQFF
TRBJ1-2 | once | TRBV24-1 | - | TGTGCCACCAGTGATGTGAGGTACGGCTACACCTTC | CATSDVRYGYTF
TRBJ1-4 | - | TRBV10-3 | - | TGTGCCATCAAGGACGGAGCAACTAATGAAAAACTGTTTTTT | CAIKDGATNEKLFF
TRBJ2-7 | many | TRBV4-1 | - | TGCGCCAGCAGCCAAGATGGATCGGCTTACGAGCAGTACTTC | CASSQDGSAYEQYF
TRBJ1-6 | few | TRBV19 | - | TGTGCCAGTAGCCGGGACGCGACCCGTTCACCCCTCCACTTT | CASSRDATRSPLHF
TRBJ1-1 | - | TRBV20-1 | - | TGCAGTGCTTATCCAGGGACTGAAGCTTTCTTT | CSAYPGTEAFF
TRBJ1-2 | - | TRBV20-1 | TRBD1 | TGCAGTGCTACATCTCCAGGGGGCTATGGCTACACCTTC | CSATSPGGYGYTF
TRBJ1-3 | few | TRBV18 | - | TGTGCCAGCTCACCACCGTCAGAGGCTGGAAACACCATATATTTT | CASSPPSEAGNTIYF
TRBJ1-5 | few | TRBV2 | - | TGTGCCAGCAGTGGGCGGTGGGCCTATCAGCCCCAGCATTTT | CASSGRWAYQPQHF
TRBJ1-2 | - | TRBV5-1 | - | TGCGCCAGCAGCTTGGCCATAGGGCATGGCTACACCTTC | CASSLAIGHGYTF
TRBJ2-3 | - | TRBV27 | TRBD1 | TGTGCCAGCAGTTATCGGCCCCTACAGGGGATCCAGGATACGCAGTATTTT | CASSYRPLQGIQDTQYF
TRBJ2-7 | few | TRBV7-6 | TRBD2 | TGTGCCAGCAGCGCGGCGGGGGGGCCTCGCTACGAGCAGTACTTC | CASSAAGGPRYEQYF
TRBJ1-5 | many | TRBV11-2 | - | TGTGCCAGCAGCTTAACAGGGTGGGTGAATCAGCCCCAGCATTTT | CASSLTGWVNQPQHF
TRBJ1-1 | - | TRBV5-1 | - | TGCGCCAGCAGCTTGGGCAACGGCTTGAACACTGAAGCTTTCTTT | CASSLGNGLNTEAFF
TRBJ2-1 | - | TRBV2 | TRBD1 | TGTGCCAGCACCCCACGGGGGACAGGTTACAATGAGCAGTTCTTC | CASTPRGTGYNEQFF
TRBJ2-4 | many | TRBV20-1 | - | TGCAGTGCTAGACAATACGCGGCCCAAATGGGGGCCAAAAACATTCAGTACTTC | CSARQYAAQMGAKNIQYF
TRBJ1-1 | once | TRBV12-3/TRBV12-4 | TRBD1 | TGTGCCAGCAGCTACCGGGACAGGCTCGCTGAAGCTTTCTTT | CASSYRDRLAEAFF
TRBJ1-1 | many | TRBV24-1 | TRBD1 | TGTGCCACCAGTGATTTCAAGGAAGGGACAGGGAAAATTTCAGCTTTCTTT | CATSDFKEGTGKISAFF
TRBJ2-7 | - | TRBV5-4 | TRBD2 | TGTGCCAGCAGCTTCGGGGGGTCGGGAGAGCAGTACTTC | CASSFGGSGEQYF
TRBJ2-2 | - | TRBV4-1 | TRBD2 | TGCGCCAGCAGCCAAGGACTAGCGGAGAACACCGGGGAGCTGTTTTTT | CASSQGLAENTGELFF
TRBJ2-6 | - | TRBV5-5 | - | TGTGCCAGCAGCTTGGATGTAGGGGGGGACGTCCTGACTTTC | CASSLDVGGDVLTF
TRBJ2-7 | - | TRBV10-3 | - | TGTGCCATCAGTGAGTCGGACTCTAGCTCCCACGAGCAGTACTTC | CAISESDSSSHEQYF
TRBJ2-5 | - | TRBV7-9 | - | TGTGCCAGCAGCTCGGGCAGCAAAGAGACCCAGTACTTC | CASSSGSKETQYF
TRBJ2-6 | - | TRBV12-5 | - | TGTGCTAGTGGTTTGTGGGGCTCTGGGGCCAACGTCCTGACTTTC | CASGLWGSGANVLTF
TRBJ1-6 | - | TRBV19 | TRBD1 | TGTGCCAGTACCAAAGTCGGGACAGTTAATTCACCCCTCCACTTT | CASTKVGTVNSPLHF
TRBJ1-2 | - | TRBV29-1 | TRBD1 | TGCAGCGTTGAAGCGGGACAGGGGGCTAACTATGGCTACACCTTC | CSVEAGQGANYGYTF
TRBJ2-7 | - | TRBV29-1 | - | TGCAGTTCCCCGACGGTCTCCTACGAGCAGTACTTC | CSSPTVSYEQYF
TRBJ2-5 | few | TRBV20-1 | - | TGCAGTGCTAGGGGTGCGGCTCAAGAGACCCAGTACTTC | CSARGAAQETQYF
TRBJ1-4 | once | TRBV20-1 | - | TGCAGTGCTAGAGATGGTGGGTCTGGTGAAAAACTGTTTTTT | CSARDGGSGEKLFF
TRBJ1-1 | - | TRBV10-3 | TRBD1 | TGTGCCATCAGCCTCAGGGGGGGGAACACTGAAGCTTTCTTT | CAISLRGGNTEAFF
TRBJ2-1 | once | TRBV7-2 | TRBD2 | TGTGCCAGCAGCTTAGCAGCGGGGACTACGAACAATGAGCAGTTCTTC | CASSLAAGTTNNEQFF
TRBJ2-2 | - | TRBV7-3 | - | TGTGCCAGCAAGGAACTCCAAGGCGGGGAGCTGTTTTTT | CASKELQGGELFF
TRBJ1-4 | - | TRBV6-1 | - | TGTGCCAGCAGGGGGTTTATTGGAGAAAAACTGTTTTTT | CASRGFIGEKLFF
TRBJ2-7 | once | TRBV12-3/TRBV12-4 | - | TGTGCCAGCAGTTTAGCCGACAGGCCCTACGAGCAGTACTTC | CASSLADRPYEQYF
TRBJ2-7 | - | TRBV2 | TRBD1 | TGTGCCAGTTCAGACACTGGGACAGGGGGCGACGAGCAGTACTTC | CASSDTGTGGDEQYF
TRBJ1-6 | - | TRBV20-1 | - | TGCAGTGCTAGGACCGCGGCAGATTCACCCCTCCACTTT | CSARTAADSPLHF
TRBJ1-1 | few | TRBV25-1 | - | TGTGCCAGCAGCTACAGGGTAGAAACTGAAGCTTTCTTT | CASSYRVETEAFF
TRBJ2-3 | few | TRBV25-1 | TRBD1 | TGTGCCAGCAGTGACCTGACAGGGGCGGGCGATACGCAGTATTTT | CASSDLTGAGDTQYF
TRBJ2-1 | - | TRBV27 | TRBD2 | TGTGCCAGCAGTCCACTAGCGGGGGGTGAGCAGTTCTTC | CASSPLAGGEQFF